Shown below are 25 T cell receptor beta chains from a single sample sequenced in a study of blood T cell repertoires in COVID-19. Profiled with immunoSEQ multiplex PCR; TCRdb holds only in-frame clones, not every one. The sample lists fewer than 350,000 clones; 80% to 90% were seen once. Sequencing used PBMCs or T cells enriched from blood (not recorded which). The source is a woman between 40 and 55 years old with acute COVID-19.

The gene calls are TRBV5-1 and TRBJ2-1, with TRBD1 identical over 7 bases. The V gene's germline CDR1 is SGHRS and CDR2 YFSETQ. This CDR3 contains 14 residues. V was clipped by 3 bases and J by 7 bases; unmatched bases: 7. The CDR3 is CASSSDRVGNEQFF. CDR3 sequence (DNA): TGCGCCAGCAGCTCCGACAGGGTAGGTAATGAGCAGTTCTTC.

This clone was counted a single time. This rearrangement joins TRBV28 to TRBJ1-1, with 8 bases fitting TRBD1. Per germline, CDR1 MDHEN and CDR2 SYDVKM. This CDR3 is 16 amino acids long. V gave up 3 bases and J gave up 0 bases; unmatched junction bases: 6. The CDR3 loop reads CASSFLAGGMNTEAFF. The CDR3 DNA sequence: TGTGCCAGCAGTTTTCTGGCAGGGGGCATGAACACTGAAGCTTTCTTT.

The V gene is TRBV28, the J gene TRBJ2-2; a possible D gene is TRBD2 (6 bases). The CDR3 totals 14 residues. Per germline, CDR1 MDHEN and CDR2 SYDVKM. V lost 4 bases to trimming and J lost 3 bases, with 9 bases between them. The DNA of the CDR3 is TGTGCCAGCAGTTGGGACTCGTACACCGGGGAGCTGTTTTTT. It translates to CASSWDSYTGELFF.

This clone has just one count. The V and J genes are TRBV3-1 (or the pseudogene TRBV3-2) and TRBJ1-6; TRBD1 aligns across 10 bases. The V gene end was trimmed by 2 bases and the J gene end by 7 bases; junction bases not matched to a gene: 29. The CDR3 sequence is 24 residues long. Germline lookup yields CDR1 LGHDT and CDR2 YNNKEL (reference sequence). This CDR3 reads CASSQFSGQGTETDPNRGNSPLHF. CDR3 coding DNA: TGTGCCAGCAGCCAATTCTCGGGACAGGGGACTGAGACGGATCCAAACAGGGGCAATTCACCCCTCCACTTT.

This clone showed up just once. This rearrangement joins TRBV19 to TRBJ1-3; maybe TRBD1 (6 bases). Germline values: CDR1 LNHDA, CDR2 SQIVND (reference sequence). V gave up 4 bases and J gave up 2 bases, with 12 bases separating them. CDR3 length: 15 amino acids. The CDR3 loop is CASSKPRTAGNTIYF. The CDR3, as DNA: TGTGCCAGTAGTAAGCCCCGGACAGCTGGAAACACCATATATTTT.

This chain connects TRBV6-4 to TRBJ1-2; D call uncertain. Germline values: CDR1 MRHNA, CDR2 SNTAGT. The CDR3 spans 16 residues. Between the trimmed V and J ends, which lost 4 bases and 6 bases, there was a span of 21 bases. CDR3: CASSADTRALSDGYTF. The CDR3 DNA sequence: TGTGCCAGCAGTGCAGACACCCGCGCCCTATCTGATGGCTACACCTTC.

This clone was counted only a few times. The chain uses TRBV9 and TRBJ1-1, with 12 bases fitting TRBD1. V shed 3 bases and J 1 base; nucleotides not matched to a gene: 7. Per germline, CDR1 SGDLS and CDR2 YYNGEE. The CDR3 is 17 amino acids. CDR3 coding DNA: TGTGCCAGCAGCGCCACCGGGACAGGGGGCTCGAACACTGAAGCTTTCTTT. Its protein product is CASSATGTGGSNTEAFF.

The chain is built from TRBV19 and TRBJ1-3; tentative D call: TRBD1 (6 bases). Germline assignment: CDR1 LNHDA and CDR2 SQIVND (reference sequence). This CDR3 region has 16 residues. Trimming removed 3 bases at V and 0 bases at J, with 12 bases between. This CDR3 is CASSIPGTLSGNTIYF. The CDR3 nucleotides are TGTGCCAGTAGTATCCCCGGGACACTCTCTGGAAACACCATATATTTT. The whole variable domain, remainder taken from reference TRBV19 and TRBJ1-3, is DGGITQSPKYLFRKEGQNVTLSCEQNLNHDAMYWYRQDPGQGLRLIYYSQIVNDFQKGDIAEGYSVSREKKESFPLTVTSAQKNPTAFYLCASSIPGTLSGNTIYFGEGSWLTVV.

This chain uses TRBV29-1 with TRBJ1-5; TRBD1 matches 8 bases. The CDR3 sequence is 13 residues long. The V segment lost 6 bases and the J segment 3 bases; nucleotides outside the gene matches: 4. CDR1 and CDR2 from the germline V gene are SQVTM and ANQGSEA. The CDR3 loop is CSVGGQVNQPQHF. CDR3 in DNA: TGCAGCGTGGGGGGACAGGTCAATCAGCCCCAGCATTTT.

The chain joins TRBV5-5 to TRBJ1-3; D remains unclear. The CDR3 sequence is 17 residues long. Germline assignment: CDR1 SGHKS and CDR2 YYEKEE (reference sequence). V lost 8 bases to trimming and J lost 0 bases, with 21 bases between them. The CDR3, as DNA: TGTGCCAGTGCCAGCGGTGGGTCGACCGTCTCTGGAAACACCATATATTTT. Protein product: CASASGGSTVSGNTIYF.

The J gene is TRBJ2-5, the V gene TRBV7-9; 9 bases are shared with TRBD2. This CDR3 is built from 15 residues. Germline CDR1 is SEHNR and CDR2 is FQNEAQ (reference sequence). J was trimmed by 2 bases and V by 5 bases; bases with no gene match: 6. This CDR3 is CASSIRLAAQETQYF. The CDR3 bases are TGTGCCAGCAGCATAAGACTAGCGGCGCAAGAGACCCAGTACTTC.

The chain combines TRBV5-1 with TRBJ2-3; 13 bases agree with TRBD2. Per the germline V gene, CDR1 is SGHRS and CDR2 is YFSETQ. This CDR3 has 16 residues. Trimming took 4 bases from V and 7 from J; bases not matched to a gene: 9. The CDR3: CASSTQLAGGANTQYF. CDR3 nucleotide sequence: TGCGCCAGCAGCACCCAACTAGCGGGAGGGGCAAATACGCAGTATTTT.

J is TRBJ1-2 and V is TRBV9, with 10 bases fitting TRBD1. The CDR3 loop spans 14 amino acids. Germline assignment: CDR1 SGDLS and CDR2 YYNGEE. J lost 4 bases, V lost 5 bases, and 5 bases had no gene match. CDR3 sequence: CASSGDRGGYGYTF. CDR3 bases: TGTGCCAGCAGTGGGGACAGGGGCGGCTATGGCTACACCTTC.

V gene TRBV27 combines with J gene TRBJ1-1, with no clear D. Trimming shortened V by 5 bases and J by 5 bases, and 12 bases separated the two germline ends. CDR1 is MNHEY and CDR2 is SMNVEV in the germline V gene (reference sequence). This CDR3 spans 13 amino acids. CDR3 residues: CASSPSEVTEAFF. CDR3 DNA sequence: TGTGCCAGCAGTCCCTCGGAGGTAACTGAAGCTTTCTTT.

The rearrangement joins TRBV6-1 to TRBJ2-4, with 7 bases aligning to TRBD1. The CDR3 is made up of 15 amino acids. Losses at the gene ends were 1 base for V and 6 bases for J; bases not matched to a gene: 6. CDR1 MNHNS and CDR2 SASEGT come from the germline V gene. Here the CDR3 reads CASSEGQGVRNIQYF. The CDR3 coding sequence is TGTGCCAGCAGTGAAGGACAGGGTGTCAGAAACATTCAGTACTTC.

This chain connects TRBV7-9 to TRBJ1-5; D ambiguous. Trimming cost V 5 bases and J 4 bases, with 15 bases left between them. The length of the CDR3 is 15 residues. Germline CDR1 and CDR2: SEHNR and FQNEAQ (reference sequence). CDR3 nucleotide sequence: TGTGCCAGCAGCCCGGGAAGAAGTGGGAATCAGCCCCAGCATTTT. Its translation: CASSPGRSGNQPQHF.

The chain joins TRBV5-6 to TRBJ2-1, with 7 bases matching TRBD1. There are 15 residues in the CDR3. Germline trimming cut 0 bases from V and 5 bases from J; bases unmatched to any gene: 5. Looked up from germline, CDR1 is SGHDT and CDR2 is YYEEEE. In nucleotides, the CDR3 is TGTGCCAGCAGCTTGGCCGCAGGGGGACACAATGAGCAGTTCTTC. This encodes CASSLAAGGHNEQFF. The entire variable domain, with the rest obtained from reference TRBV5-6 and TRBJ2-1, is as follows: DAGVTQSPTHLIKTRGQQVTLRCSPKSGHDTVSWYQQALGQGPQFIFQYYEEEERQRGNFPDRFSGHQFPNYSSELNVNALLLGDSALYLCASSLAAGGHNEQFFGPGTRLTVL.

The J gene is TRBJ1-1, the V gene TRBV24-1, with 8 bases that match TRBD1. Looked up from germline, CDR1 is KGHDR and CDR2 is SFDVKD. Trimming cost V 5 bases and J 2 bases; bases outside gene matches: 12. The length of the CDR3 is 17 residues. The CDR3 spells CATSGGGPGQANTEAFF. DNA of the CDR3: TGTGCCACCAGTGGTGGGGGACCGGGACAGGCAAACACTGAAGCTTTCTTT.

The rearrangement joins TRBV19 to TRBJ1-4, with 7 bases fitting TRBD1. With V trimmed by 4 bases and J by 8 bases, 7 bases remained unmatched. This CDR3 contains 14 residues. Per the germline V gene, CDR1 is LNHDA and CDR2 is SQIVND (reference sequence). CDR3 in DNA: TGTGCCAGTAGTACAGCTATGGGACAGGAAAAACTGTTTTTT. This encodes CASSTAMGQEKLFF.

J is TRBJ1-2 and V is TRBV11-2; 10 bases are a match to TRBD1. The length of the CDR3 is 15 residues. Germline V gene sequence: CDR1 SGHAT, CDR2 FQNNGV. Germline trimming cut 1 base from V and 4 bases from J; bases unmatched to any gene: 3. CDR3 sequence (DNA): TGTGCCAGCAGCTTAGCGGGACAGGGGTTCTATGGCTACACCTTC. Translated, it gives CASSLAGQGFYGYTF.

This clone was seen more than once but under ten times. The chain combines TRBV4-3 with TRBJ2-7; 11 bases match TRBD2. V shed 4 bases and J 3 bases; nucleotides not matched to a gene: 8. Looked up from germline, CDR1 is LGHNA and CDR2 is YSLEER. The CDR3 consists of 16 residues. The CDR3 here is CASSPHGTSGIYEQYF. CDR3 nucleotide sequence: TGCGCCAGCAGCCCCCACGGGACTAGCGGCATCTACGAGCAGTACTTC.

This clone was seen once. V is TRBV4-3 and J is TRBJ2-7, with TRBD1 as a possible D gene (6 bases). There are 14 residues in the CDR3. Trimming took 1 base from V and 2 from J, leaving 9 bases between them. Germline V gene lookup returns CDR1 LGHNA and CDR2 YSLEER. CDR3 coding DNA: TGCGCCAGCAGCCAAGTAGGACAGCCCTACGAGCAGTACTTC. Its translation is CASSQVGQPYEQYF.

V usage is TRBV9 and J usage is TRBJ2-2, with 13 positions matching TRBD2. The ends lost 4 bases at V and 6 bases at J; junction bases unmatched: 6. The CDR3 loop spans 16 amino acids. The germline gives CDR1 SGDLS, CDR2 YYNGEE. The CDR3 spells CASSPGLAGFAGELFF. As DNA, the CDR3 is TGTGCCAGCAGCCCGGGACTAGCGGGATTCGCCGGGGAGCTGTTTTTT.

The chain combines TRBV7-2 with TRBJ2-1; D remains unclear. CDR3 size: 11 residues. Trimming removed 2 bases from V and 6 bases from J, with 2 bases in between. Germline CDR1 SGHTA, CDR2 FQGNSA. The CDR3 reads CASSLLNEQFF. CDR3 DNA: TGTGCCAGCAGCTTACTCAATGAGCAGTTCTTC.

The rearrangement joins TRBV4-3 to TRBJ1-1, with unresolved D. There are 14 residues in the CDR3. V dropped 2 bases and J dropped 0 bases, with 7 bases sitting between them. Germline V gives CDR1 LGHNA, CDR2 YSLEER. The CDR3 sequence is CASSQYIMNTEAFF. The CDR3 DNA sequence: TGCGCCAGCAGCCAATACATTATGAACACTGAAGCTTTCTTT.